The sequence of this T cell receptor (beta chain) was determined in a study of CD4 T cells in relation to SARS-CoV-2 and coronaviruses. Whole-study context: The restricting HLA molecule for shared crossreactive spike epitopes was mapped.

A note on this clone: Its antigen is not identified.

Study-level points and caveats: Compared with monoreactive clones, crossreactive clones showed significantly weaker SARS-CoV-2 expansion.

Before the COVID-19 pandemic, during about 2010-2018, CD4+ T cells were taken from unexposed donors. Naive and memory CD4+ T cells were separated from cryopreserved PBMCs. The CDR3 spans 12 residues. V was clipped by 6 bases and J by 8 bases, with 12 bases between them. Looked up from germline, CDR1 is KGHSH and CDR2 is LQKENI. Deep TCR-beta sequencing used DNA from uncultured naive and memory CD4+ T cells. TCRdb keeps only in-frame clones here, not all; method: immunoSEQ multiplex PCR. The sample has 50,000 to 70,000 clones, 75% to 90% seen once. This TCR derives from a human donor in good health. V usage is TRBV18 and J usage is TRBJ2-3; TRBD2 might be the D (6 bases). Sequenced input: memory CD4+ T cells from PBMCs. The CDR3 is CASSPGAGTQYF. The CDR3 nucleotides are TGTGCCAGCTCTCCCGGAGCGGGTACGCAGTATTTT.